The 11 T cell receptor beta chains below all came from one sample that was sequenced in a study of shared clonotypes between healthy human individuals. Repertoires were generated with immunoSEQ multiplex PCR, while TCRdb's copy carries only in-frame clones and drops some. The sample holds hundreds of thousands of clones, roughly 98% seen once. As defined, naive CD8 cells were CD45RO-negative and positively selected for CCR7, with terminally differentiated effector memory CD45RA+ cells excluded. Sequences were obtained from naive CD8+ T cells sorted from blood. These receptors were taken from a man in his thirties or forties in good health.

The chain links TRBV21-1 to TRBJ1-5; TRBD1 is the table's D call and was not checked against the DNA. TRBV21-1 is a documented pseudogene. The CDR3 consists of 17 residues. The CDR3 DNA is TGTGCCAGCAGCAAAGGTTGGGGGCGCAACTTGGCTCAGCCCCAGCATTTT. This sequence encodes CASSKGWGRNLAQPQHF.

The chain combines TRBV6-6 with TRBJ1-1, with unresolved D. V was clipped by 6 bases and J by 0 bases, with 14 bases between them. The CDR3 is 15 residues long. CDR1 and CDR2 (germline): MNHNY, SVGAGI (reference sequence). The CDR3 DNA reads TGTGCCAGCAGCTCCACCCCGGGGATGAACACTGAAGCTTTCTTT. It is translated as CASSSTPGMNTEAFF.

The chain recombines TRBV7-8 with TRBJ1-2; D ambiguous. Looked up from germline, CDR1 is SGHVS and CDR2 is FQNEAQ. Trimming stripped 5 bases from V and 4 bases from J, with 20 bases between. CDR3 length equals 16 residues. Here the CDR3 DNA reads TGTGCCAGCAGCCTAAGTTCAGGCGGGATCGGCTATGGCTACACCTTC. The encoded protein is CASSLSSGGIGYGYTF. Combining the CDR3 with reference TRBV7-8 and TRBJ1-2 gives the whole variable domain GAGVSQSPRYKVAKRGQDVALRCDPISGHVSLFWYQQALGQGPEFLTYFQNEAQLDKSGLPSDRFFAERPEGSVSTLKIQRTQQEDSAVYLCASSLSSGGIGYGYTFGSGTRLTVV.

The chain recombines TRBV4-2 with TRBJ2-2, with 8 nucleotides matching TRBD1. Germline trimming cut 0 bases from V and 0 bases from J; bases unmatched to any gene: 0. The CDR3 contains 16 residues. CDR1 LGHNA and CDR2 YNFKEQ come from the germline V gene. CDR3 sequence reads: CASSQEQGANTGELFF. As DNA, the CDR3 is TGTGCCAGCAGCCAAGAACAGGGGGCGAACACCGGGGAGCTGTTTTTT.

A remark on this clone: Other nucleotide sequences in the sample specify the same CDR3. The chain employs TRBV19 and TRBJ2-7; 12 bases line up with TRBD2. Germline values: CDR1 LNHDA, CDR2 SQIVND (reference sequence). This CDR3 contains 15 residues. V dropped 5 bases and J dropped 2; count of bases not matched to a gene: 4. The CDR3 region has the DNA TGTGCCAGTAGTTTCGGACTAGCGGGGCCCTACGAGCAGTACTTC. Amino acids: CASSFGLAGPYEQYF.

V usage is TRBV5-7 and J usage is TRBJ2-3; no clear D gene. TRBV5-7 qualifies as an ORF whose function is uncertain. Trimming shortened V by 4 bases and J by 1 base, and 13 bases separated the two germline ends. The CDR3 length is 15 residues. For the CDR3, the DNA is TGTGCCAGCAGCCCCAGGACGGAAGGCACAGATACGCAGTATTTT. As protein: CASSPRTEGTDTQYF.

The chain links TRBV29-1 to TRBJ2-3; D is perhaps TRBD1 (6 bases). Trimming took 4 bases from V and 4 from J, leaving 12 bases between them. This CDR3 comprises 13 residues. In germline, CDR1 is SQVTM, CDR2 ANQGSEA. The CDR3 DNA is TGCAGCGTTGGACAGGTGAACTCAGATACGCAGTATTTT. It translates to CSVGQVNSDTQYF.

The CDR3 coding sequence is TGTGCCAGCAGCCCGAGGCCTTCCGGGACCATTCCTAGTGAGCAGTTCTTC. Translation gives CASSPRPSGTIPSEQFF. V is TRBV11-2 and J is TRBJ2-1; either TRBD1 or TRBD2 may supply D (5 bases each). Germline V lookup: CDR1 SGHAT, CDR2 FQNNGV. The germline V and J ends were trimmed by 5 bases and 9 bases, with 26 bases remaining between them. The CDR3 loop spans 17 amino acids.

This chain uses TRBV7-2 with TRBJ2-3, with D uncertain. Looked up from germline, CDR1 is SGHTA and CDR2 is FQGNSA. This CDR3 has 12 residues. Trimming removed 0 bases at V and 4 bases at J, with 2 bases between. The CDR3 region is CASSLAADTQYF. In DNA, the CDR3 is TGTGCCAGCAGCTTAGCGGCAGATACGCAGTATTTT.

The rearrangement uses TRBV29-1 and TRBJ2-1, with 10 bases fitting TRBD1. The V segment lost 7 bases and the J segment 10 bases; nucleotides outside the gene matches: 22. The CDR3 has 17 amino acids. Germline values: CDR1 SQVTM, CDR2 ANQGSEA. The CDR3 loop is CSAVGYTGTGVMLEQFF. The CDR3 nucleotides read TGCAGCGCCGTTGGCTACACAGGGACAGGGGTGATGCTGGAGCAGTTCTTC.

Of note for this clone: The sample has other DNA sequences that encode this CDR3 too. The CDR3 coding sequence is TGTGCCAGCAGCGCCCGCAATGAGCAGTTCTTC. Amino acid sequence: CASSARNEQFF. The rearrangement uses TRBV9 and TRBJ2-1, with D hard to call. Trimming stripped 3 bases from V and 6 bases from J, with 4 bases between. Germline values: CDR1 SGDLS, CDR2 YYNGEE. This CDR3 is built from 11 residues.